Below are 21 T cell receptor beta chains sequenced from a single sample in a study of immune characterization of retroperitoneal liposarcoma. TCRdb passed the PCR reads through MiXCR, listing each CDR3 protein once. The top ten clones hold roughly 8.5% of a sample with 10,000 or so distinct CDR3 sequences, 28% of them seen once. Specimen: tumor tissue. The origin of the receptors is a male donor with retroperitoneal liposarcoma.

This clonotype was observed at least ten times. The CDR3 coding sequence is TGTGCCAGCAGTGACACCGAGGCGTACCAAGAGACCCAGTACTTC. Its translation is CASSDTEAYQETQYF. The chain recombines TRBV6-1 with TRBJ2-5; D is undetermined. The CDR3 loop spans 15 amino acids. V gave up 3 bases and J gave up 0 bases, with 11 bases separating them. Germline assignment: CDR1 MNHNS and CDR2 SASEGT.

This clonotype ranks as medium-sized. This sequence joins TRBV6-1 and TRBJ2-1, with 9 bases that match TRBD2. CDR1 and CDR2 from the germline V gene are MNHNS and SASEGT. This CDR3 is 16 amino acids long. V trimming: 0 bases; J trimming: 10 bases; junction bases outside the gene matches: 10. The CDR3 sequence: CASSEAAGGSFYEQFF. CDR3 coding DNA: TGTGCCAGCAGTGAAGCGGCGGGAGGGTCTTTCTACGAGCAGTTCTTC.

This clonotype came up a few times. The chain recombines TRBV27 with TRBJ1-2, with 8 bases identical to TRBD1. The CDR3 contains 13 residues. The junction had 4 bases not matched to a gene; V was cut back by 8 bases and J by 2 bases. Germline CDR1 and CDR2: MNHEY and SMNVEV (reference sequence). The CDR3 DNA follows: TGTGCCAGCGCCCGGGACAGGAACTATGGCTACACCTTC. This encodes CASARDRNYGYTF.

The J gene is TRBJ2-1, the V gene TRBV6-1; no definite D call. Germline CDR1 and CDR2: MNHNS and SASEGT. V was trimmed by 5 bases and J by 3 bases, leaving 23 bases between them. The CDR3 extends over 18 amino acids. The CDR3 loop is CASSWRAPLLTVYNEQFF. In DNA, the CDR3 is TGTGCCAGCAGTTGGAGAGCGCCACTCCTCACGGTCTACAATGAGCAGTTCTTC.

This clonotype is termed medium-sized. The chain links TRBV7-2 to TRBJ2-1; 7 bases agree with TRBD1. Per germline, CDR1 SGHTA and CDR2 FQGNSA. V dropped 5 bases and J dropped 13; count of bases not matched to a gene: 23. This CDR3 has 17 residues. The CDR3 is CASSIDPAGTVHGTQFF. Written as DNA, the CDR3 is TGTGCCAGCAGCATAGACCCAGCCGGGACAGTTCATGGGACCCAGTTCTTC. Variable domain in full (rest from reference TRBV7-2 and TRBJ2-1): GAGVSQSPSNKVTEKGKDVELRCDPISGHTALYWYRQSLGQGLEFLIYFQGNSAPDKSGLPSDRFSAERTGGSVSTLTIQRTQQEDSAVYLCASSIDPAGTVHGTQFFGPGTRLTVL.

This clonotype was seen a few times. The V and J genes are TRBV6-6 and TRBJ2-5, with D possibly being TRBD2 (6 bases). V was cut by 2 bases and J by 11 bases, with 21 bases left in between. Looked up from germline, CDR1 is MNHNY and CDR2 is SVGAGI (reference sequence). The CDR3 spans 15 residues. The CDR3 here is CASSYRSSAYNEQYF. DNA of the CDR3: TGTGCCAGCAGTTACCGGTCTAGCGCGTACAATGAGCAGTACTTC.

V and J are TRBV7-2 and TRBJ2-1, with TRBD2 identical over 12 bases. CDR1 is SGHTA and CDR2 is FQGNSA in the germline V gene. J was trimmed by 9 bases and V by 0 bases; bases with no gene match: 6. The length of the CDR3 is 16 residues. The CDR3 loop reads CASSLAGTSGFGEQFF. The CDR3 nucleotides read TGTGCCAGCAGCTTAGCCGGGACTAGCGGGTTTGGTGAGCAGTTCTTC. The whole variable domain, remainder taken from reference TRBV7-2 and TRBJ2-1, is GAGVSQSPSNKVTEKGKDVELRCDPISGHTALYWYRQSLGQGLEFLIYFQGNSAPDKSGLPSDRFSAERTGGSVSTLTIQRTQQEDSAVYLCASSLAGTSGFGEQFFGPGTRLTVL.

This clonotype is categorized as medium-sized (0.01 to 0.1%). This chain connects TRBV11-3 to TRBJ2-5, with 10 bases fitting TRBD2. CDR3 size: 15 residues. The V segment lost 5 bases and the J segment 2 bases; nucleotides outside the gene matches: 5. CDR1 and CDR2 (germline): SGHNT, YENEEA. For the CDR3, the DNA is TGTGCCAGCAGCCCTGGGACTAGCGATCAAGAGACCCAGTACTTC. This encodes CASSPGTSDQETQYF.

By share, this clonotype counts as medium-sized (0.01 to 0.1%). V gene TRBV6-1 combines with J gene TRBJ2-5; D gene unclear. This CDR3 is 12 amino acids long. With 8 bases removed from V and 2 bases from J, the gap between germline ends came to 9 bases. Germline V CDR1 and CDR2: MNHNS, SASEGT. CDR3 region: CASSGVQETQYF. The CDR3, as DNA: TGTGCCAGCTCAGGAGTTCAAGAGACCCAGTACTTC.

This clonotype was counted only a few times. Being one base from a much bigger clone, this may be a read error. The CDR3 coding sequence is TGTGTCAGCCTTGAGCGGAAGAACACCGGGGAGCTGTTTTTT. Its translation: CVSLERKNTGELFF. The chain has TRBV6-6 and TRBJ2-2, with a weak D call TRBD2 (5 bases). From germline, CDR1 is MNHNY and CDR2 SVGAGI (reference sequence). This CDR3 has 14 amino acids.

This chain's CDR3 is CASSSWYTDTQYF. CDR3 nucleotides: TGTGCCAGCAGTTCCTGGTACACAGATACGCAGTATTTT. The chain has TRBV6-8 and TRBJ2-3; D is uncertain. CDR3 length: 13 amino acids. Trimming stripped 4 bases from V and 2 bases from J, with 7 bases between. Germline CDR1 is MNHGY and CDR2 is SAAAGT.

This clonotype was seen a handful of times. This chain links TRBV11-2 with TRBJ2-2; 9 bases align to TRBD2. J lost 3 bases, V lost 3 bases, and 2 bases had no gene match. Germline lookup yields CDR1 SGHAT and CDR2 FQNNGV. This CDR3 comprises 15 residues. In DNA, the CDR3 is TGTGCCAGCAGCTTTACTAGCGGGCACACCGGGGAGCTGTTTTTT. Translation gives CASSFTSGHTGELFF.

In this sample, this clonotype is medium-sized (0.01 to 0.1%). CDR3 residues: CASSWGNEQYF. The DNA for the CDR3 is TGTGCCAGCTCGTGGGGGAATGAGCAGTACTTC. The chain links TRBV6-1 to TRBJ2-1; the D call may be TRBD1 or TRBD2 (5 bases each). Matching the DNA end better, TRBJ2-7 makes the J call doubtful. The CDR3 spans 11 residues. Germline-derived CDR1 and CDR2 are MNHNS and SASEGT.

The V and J genes are TRBV7-2 and TRBJ2-1, with no clear D. The CDR3 is 15 residues long. Germline V gives CDR1 SGHTA, CDR2 FQGNSA. The V end lost 1 base, the J end lost 10 bases, and 17 bases lay between the germline ends. The CDR3 DNA reads TGTGCCAGCAGCTTAGATCGGCGGATCCCGGACGAGCAGTTCTTC. Translation: CASSLDRRIPDEQFF.

Only one count was recorded for this clonotype. The chain combines TRBV18 with TRBJ2-2; 7 nucleotides agree with TRBD1. Germline lookup yields CDR1 KGHSH and CDR2 LQKENI. The CDR3 covers 17 residues. J was trimmed by 0 bases and V by 3 bases; bases with no gene match: 7. CDR3 in DNA: TGTGCCAGCTCACCCTCAGGGGGAGATCCGAACACCGGGGAGCTGTTTTTT. Translating it yields CASSPSGGDPNTGELFF.

This clonotype is termed medium-sized. The V and J genes are TRBV6-1 and TRBJ2-3, with TRBD2 identical over 12 bases. Germline V CDR1 and CDR2: MNHNS, SASEGT. The J segment lost 6 bases and the V segment lost 8 bases, leaving 9 bases of the junction unmatched. CDR3 length: 15 residues. In DNA form, the CDR3 reads TGTGCCAGCGGGGAGGGACTAGCGGGCCCCGATACGCAGTATTTT. This sequence encodes CASGEGLAGPDTQYF.

DNA of the CDR3: TGTGCCAGCAGTGAAGCTCCGGCCGGGGGTTCACCCCTCCACTTT. Its protein product is CASSEAPAGGSPLHF. This rearrangement joins TRBV6-1 to TRBJ1-6, with a weak D call TRBD1 (5 bases). CDR3 size: 15 residues. Germline V gene lookup returns CDR1 MNHNS and CDR2 SASEGT. Trimming removed 0 bases from V and 9 bases from J, with 12 bases in between.

This clonotype occurred many times. The CDR3 DNA is TGTGCCAGCATCCCGAGAGGACTAGCGGGAGTCCACGAGCAGTACTTC. Its translation is CASIPRGLAGVHEQYF. The chain uses TRBV6-1 and TRBJ2-1, with 13 bases that match TRBD2. The J call may be faulty, since TRBJ2-7 better matches the DNA end. This CDR3 comprises 16 residues. Germline CDR1 MNHNS, CDR2 SASEGT.

The V call is TRBV7-3, the J call TRBJ2-7, with 7 nucleotides matching TRBD2. With the DNA end fitting TRBJ2-1 better, the J assignment may be wrong. The germline gives CDR1 SGHTA, CDR2 FQGTGA. The CDR3 has 17 residues. CDR3 amino acids: CASSLISSGLSYNEQFF. The CDR3 DNA sequence: TGTGCCAGCAGCTTAATATCTAGCGGTTTATCCTACAATGAGCAGTTCTTC.

In this sample, this clonotype turned up many times. This rearrangement joins TRBV6-1 to TRBJ2-1, with D perhaps matching TRBD2 (5 bases). The CDR3 runs 13 residues. Germline lookup yields CDR1 MNHNS and CDR2 SASEGT. The V end was cut by 6 bases, the J end by 10 bases, with 16 bases between. The CDR3 loop is CASRVPYTGEQFF. The CDR3 nucleotides read TGTGCCAGCAGAGTGCCCTACACGGGGGAGCAGTTCTTC.

This clonotype rates as medium-sized. The CDR3 protein is CASRRQGAISYNEQYF. The CDR3 nucleotides read TGTGCCAGCAGACGACAGGGGGCTATATCCTACAATGAGCAGTACTTC. The V gene is TRBV6-1, the J gene TRBJ2-1, with 10 bases fitting TRBD1. The J call is in doubt because the DNA end fits TRBJ2-7 better. The CDR3 is 16 amino acids. Germline V gene lookup returns CDR1 MNHNS and CDR2 SASEGT.